Included here is one T cell receptor beta chain sequence, with context. The sample originates from a study of CD8 T cells in Susac syndrome. Germline CDR1 DFQATT, CDR2 SNEGSKA (reference sequence). V was pared by 2 bases and J by 2 bases, with 13 bases between. The CDR3 is 15 residues long. RNA in amounts of about 0.5 to 1 ug was reverse transcribed with random hexamers. MiXCR, run by TCRdb on the immunoSEQ multiplex PCR reads, gives a single entry per CDR3 protein. Of about 130,000 distinct CDR3 sequences listed, more than 90% are singletons. This TCR was sampled from a human donor in good health. The specimen was CD4+ T cells from PBMCs. This chain connects TRBV20-1 to TRBJ1-5, with D tentatively TRBD1 (6 bases). The CDR3 sequence is CSARSLGGGNQPQHF. The CDR3 DNA reads as TGCAGTGCTAGAAGTCTGGGGGGCGGCAATCAGCCCCAGCATTTT.